This TCR beta chain was found in a study of T-cell memory formation after mild COVID-19. Study observations and caveats: CD4+ bias marked clones expanding day 15 to 37, unlike balanced contracting clones. Contracting CD4+ clones sat mainly in CM and EM; CD8+ in EMRA.

Employing constant-segment primers, 5'RACE generated TCR alpha and TCR beta cDNA libraries bearing sample barcodes and UMIs. TCRdb independently ran MiXCR on the 5' RACE reads; one entry per CDR3 protein. The profile shows about 350,000 distinct CDR3 sequences, over 25% of them singletons. This clonotype came up a few times. Its specificity is not known. The germline V gene encodes CDR1 SEHNR and CDR2 FQNEAQ (reference sequence). V lost 2 bases and J lost 3; bases outside the gene matches: 6. The CDR3 runs to 16 residues. This chain joins TRBV7-9 and TRBJ2-1; the match to TRBD2 covers 8 bases. Sequencing used PBMCs or a T cell subset sorted from them (not recorded which). This clonotype was obtained from an adult woman who had mild COVID-19 (a few samples of this study predate the infection). Cell type and time point are not known. CDR3 DNA: TGTGCCAGCAGCTTACGGAGCGGGAGTGGCTACAATGAGCAGTTCTTC. Translating gives CASSLRSGSGYNEQFF.